The 28 T cell receptor beta chains presented below share a single source sample, sequenced in a study of technical replicates of blood from a handful of donors. Assay: immunoSEQ multiplex PCR; the TCRdb copy retains only in-frame clones and omits some. The data hold roughly 60,000 clones, with roughly 91% observed a single time. Specimen: PBMCs. These receptor sequences come from a human donor in good health. Some clones in this sample may be carry-over from other donors' samples.

A word on this clone: No conserved phenylalanine or tryptophan is present at the end of the CDR3, so a read error is the likely explanation. The DNA is omitted, as the CDR3 cannot be located on it reliably, and the CDR3 follows TCRdb's listing. CDR3 in amino acids: CASSLGDRGPL. The chain has TRBV11-2 and TRBJ2-7; the table's D call, TRBD1, was not checked against the DNA. Inclusive of both ends, the CDR3 amounts to 11 amino acids. Per germline, CDR1 SGHAT and CDR2 FQNNGV.

V gene TRBV5-1 combines with J gene TRBJ2-1; D is possibly TRBD1 (6 bases). This CDR3 is 16 amino acids long. CDR1 and CDR2 from the germline V gene are SGHRS and YFSETQ. Trimming took 3 bases from V and 3 from J, leaving 16 bases between them. For the CDR3, the DNA is TGCGCCAGCAGCTGGGAAAGAGACAGGCGCTACAATGAGCAGTTCTTC. It translates to CASSWERDRRYNEQFF.

The gene calls are TRBV5-5 and TRBJ1-1; possible D gene TRBD1, 6 bases. Between the trimmed V and J ends, which lost 0 bases and 6 bases, there was a span of 15 bases. The length of the CDR3 is 15 residues. The germline gives CDR1 SGHKS, CDR2 YYEKEE (reference sequence). CDR3 coding DNA: TGTGCCAGCAGCTTGGCGTGGACAGAGGACTCTGAAGCTTTCTTT. Its protein is CASSLAWTEDSEAFF.

The chain couples TRBV7-2 to TRBJ2-7; 7 bases align to TRBD1. With 4 bases clipped from V and 2 bases from J, the junction kept 5 bases outside the gene matches. Germline lookup yields CDR1 SGHTA and CDR2 FQGNSA. The CDR3 covers 14 residues. The CDR3 sequence: CASSSKTGPYEQYF. In DNA form, the CDR3 reads TGTGCCAGCAGCTCAAAGACAGGGCCCTACGAGCAGTACTTC.

V gene TRBV6-4 combines with J gene TRBJ1-4, with D perhaps matching TRBD1 (5 bases). The length of the CDR3 is 15 residues. The V and J ends lost 3 bases and 0 bases respectively, with 8 bases between them. CDR1 and CDR2 (germline): MRHNA, SNTAGT. The CDR3 protein is CASSESGSTNEKLFF. The DNA for the CDR3 is TGTGCCAGCAGTGAATCAGGGTCAACTAATGAAAAACTGTTTTTT.

V usage is TRBV6-6 and J usage is TRBJ2-2, with D uncertain. CDR1 is MNHNY and CDR2 is SVGAGI in the germline V gene (reference sequence). CDR3 length equals 15 residues. The V gene lost 6 bases and the J gene lost 4 bases, with 15 bases spanning the gap. DNA for the CDR3: TGTGCCAGCAGCGCCCTTTACGCGGTCACCGGGGAGCTGTTTTTT. Translated: CASSALYAVTGELFF.

This clone was seen only once. The chain combines TRBV5-1 with TRBJ2-7, with 10 bases aligning to TRBD1. The CDR3 loop spans 14 amino acids. V gave up 5 bases and J gave up 2 bases; unmatched junction bases: 4. CDR1 and CDR2 (germline): SGHRS, YFSETQ. CDR3 bases: TGCGCCAGCAGTTCCGGGACAGGGGCCTACGAGCAGTACTTC. This encodes CASSSGTGAYEQYF.

The chain is built from TRBV5-4 and TRBJ2-7, with 7 bases identical to TRBD2. Trimming cost V 4 bases and J 4 bases; bases outside gene matches: 14. The CDR3 length is 16 residues. Germline V CDR1 and CDR2: SGHNT, YYREEE (reference sequence). The CDR3 loop reads CASSTGKGAGTYEQYF. DNA for the CDR3: TGTGCCAGCAGCACCGGGAAAGGAGCGGGAACGTACGAGCAGTACTTC.

J is TRBJ2-5 and V is TRBV5-6, with TRBD1 identical over 8 bases. Losses at the gene ends were 3 bases for V and 4 bases for J; bases not matched to a gene: 11. The CDR3 contains 16 residues. Germline values: CDR1 SGHDT, CDR2 YYEEEE. CDR3 amino acids: CASSSQGAQGAETQYF. The CDR3 DNA sequence: TGTGCCAGCAGCTCCCAGGGGGCGCAAGGCGCAGAGACCCAGTACTTC.

The genes are TRBV2 and TRBJ1-5, with 7 bases lining up with TRBD1. Germline CDR1 is SNHLY and CDR2 is FYNNEI. The CDR3 extends over 18 amino acids. V dropped 6 bases and J dropped 3; count of bases not matched to a gene: 17. The DNA for the CDR3 is TGTGCCAGCAGCCAAACCCGGGACAGCTTCTTTAACAATCAGCCCCAGCATTTT. Translated: CASSQTRDSFFNNQPQHF. The full variable domain, in which reference TRBV2 and TRBJ1-5 provide the parts outside the CDR3, is EPEVTQTPSHQVTQMGQEVILRCVPISNHLYFYWYRQILGQKVEFLVSFYNNEISEKSEIFDDQFSVERPDGSNFTLKIRSTKLEDSAMYFCASSQTRDSFFNNQPQHFGDGTRLSIL.

The chain links TRBV5-6 to TRBJ1-1; TRBD1 aligns across 9 bases. Germline loops: CDR1 SGHDT, CDR2 YYEEEE. This CDR3 spans 16 amino acids. V lost 4 bases, J lost 0 bases, and 7 bases stayed unmatched. The CDR3 spells CASSLEQGAMNTEAFF. The CDR3 bases are TGTGCCAGCAGCCTCGAACAGGGGGCGATGAACACTGAAGCTTTCTTT.

The chain carries TRBV19 and TRBJ1-3; tentatively, D is TRBD1 (5 bases). Germline CDR1 LNHDA, CDR2 SQIVND (reference sequence). This CDR3 comprises 13 residues. V lost 5 bases and J lost 2, with 7 bases in between. The CDR3 sequence is CASSETAGNTIYF. CDR3 DNA sequence: TGTGCCAGTAGTGAGACAGCTGGAAACACCATATATTTT. Variable domain in full (rest from reference TRBV19 and TRBJ1-3): DGGITQSPKYLFRKEGQNVTLSCEQNLNHDAMYWYRQDPGQGLRLIYYSQIVNDFQKGDIAEGYSVSREKKESFPLTVTSAQKNPTAFYLCASSETAGNTIYFGEGSWLTVV.

The genes are TRBV27 and TRBJ1-2; D gene uncertain. In germline, CDR1 is MNHEY, CDR2 SMNVEV (reference sequence). Trimming cost V 3 bases and J 4 bases, with 12 bases left between them. The CDR3 runs to 14 residues. The CDR3 bases are TGTGCCAGCAGTTTCCGATCTAGTGGCTATGGCTACACCTTC. Its protein is CASSFRSSGYGYTF.

The chain employs TRBV2 and TRBJ2-7, with a weak D call TRBD2 (6 bases). The germline V and J ends were trimmed by 4 bases and 3 bases, with 13 bases remaining between them. The CDR3 has 14 amino acids. Germline values: CDR1 SNHLY, CDR2 FYNNEI. For the CDR3, the DNA is TGTGCCAGCAGTGTTTCGGGGGACCTCTACGAGCAGTACTTC. It is translated as CASSVSGDLYEQYF.

The rearrangement uses TRBV18 and TRBJ2-2; perhaps TRBD2 as D (6 bases). Trimming removed 4 bases from V and 0 bases from J, with 18 bases in between. In germline, CDR1 is KGHSH, CDR2 LQKENI. The CDR3 loop spans 18 amino acids. In nucleotides, the CDR3 is TGTGCCAGCTCACGCGGGACTCTGGGACCCGCGAACACCGGGGAGCTGTTTTTT. It translates to CASSRGTLGPANTGELFF.

The chain has TRBV7-6 and TRBJ2-6; weak D call: TRBD2 (5 bases). The germline CDR1 and CDR2 sequences are SGHVS and FNYEAQ. This CDR3 has 16 residues. Deletions cut 1 base from V and 2 bases from J, with 9 bases between. The CDR3 DNA is TGTGCCAGCAGCTTAGAGAGGGAGACTGGGGCCAACGTCCTGACTTTC. It is translated as CASSLERETGANVLTF.

This sequence joins TRBV19 and TRBJ1-5; 9 nucleotides agree with TRBD1. The CDR3 runs 13 residues. Germline values: CDR1 LNHDA, CDR2 SQIVND (reference sequence). With 10 bases clipped from V and 5 bases from J, the junction kept 6 bases outside the gene matches. CDR3: CATSGDRDQPQHF. The CDR3, as DNA: TGTGCCACCAGTGGGGACAGGGATCAGCCCCAGCATTTT.

V usage is TRBV7-3 and J usage is TRBJ2-1, with TRBD2 matching over 9 bases. The CDR3 consists of 15 residues. Germline CDR1 reads SGHTA; CDR2 reads FQGTGA. The V segment lost 4 bases and the J segment 0 bases; nucleotides outside the gene matches: 1. CDR3 loop: CASSSLAGSYNEQFF. CDR3 bases: TGTGCCAGCAGCTCACTAGCGGGCTCCTACAATGAGCAGTTCTTC.

The rearrangement uses TRBV5-8 and TRBJ2-1, with a tentative D call TRBD1 (6 bases). The CDR3 extends over 15 amino acids. The V end lost 0 bases, the J end lost 9 bases, and 16 bases lay between the germline ends. Germline loops: CDR1 SGHTS, CDR2 YDEGEE. The CDR3 DNA reads TGTGCCAGCAGCTTGGTAGGACAGCTTAGGGGTGAGCAGTTCTTC. Translating gives CASSLVGQLRGEQFF.

The gene calls are TRBV18 and TRBJ2-3; 8 bases match TRBD2. The germline gives CDR1 KGHSH, CDR2 LQKENI. V lost 6 bases, J lost 1 base, and 9 bases stayed unmatched. The CDR3 has 16 amino acids. As DNA, the CDR3 is TGTGCCAGCTCGCCGCAACCGGGACTAGGCACAGATACGCAGTATTTT. The encoded protein is CASSPQPGLGTDTQYF.

The chain joins TRBV6-5 to TRBJ1-1, with D maybe TRBD1 (6 bases). V dropped 2 bases and J dropped 4 bases, with 11 bases sitting between them. Germline CDR1 reads MNHEY; CDR2 reads SVGAGI. The CDR3 sequence is 14 residues long. The CDR3: CASSYDRLGTEAFF. The CDR3 nucleotides are TGTGCCAGCAGTTACGACAGGTTAGGCACTGAAGCTTTCTTT.

The rearrangement links TRBV19 to TRBJ2-7, with 8 bases fitting TRBD1. V was pared by 6 bases and J by 1 base, with 5 bases of the junction left unmatched. CDR1 is LNHDA and CDR2 is SQIVND in the germline V gene (reference sequence). The CDR3 runs to 14 residues. DNA for the CDR3: TGTGCCAGTAGCGGACAGGGTTGGTCCTACGAGCAGTACTTC. Its translation: CASSGQGWSYEQYF. The full variable domain, rest sourced from reference TRBV19 and TRBJ2-7, is DGGITQSPKYLFRKEGQNVTLSCEQNLNHDAMYWYRQDPGQGLRLIYYSQIVNDFQKGDIAEGYSVSREKKESFPLTVTSAQKNPTAFYLCASSGQGWSYEQYFGPGTRLTVT.

J is TRBJ2-1 and V is TRBV5-1; D uncertain. V gave up 0 bases and J gave up 8 bases, with 15 bases separating them. There are 15 residues in the CDR3. Germline lookup yields CDR1 SGHRS and CDR2 YFSETQ. The CDR3 DNA reads TGCGCCAGCAGCTTGGCTGACTCCCCCGCGGATGAGCAGTTCTTC. It is translated as CASSLADSPADEQFF.

This clone was seen once. The chain has TRBV5-1 and TRBJ2-1; maybe TRBD2 (5 bases). Germline-derived CDR1 and CDR2 are SGHRS and YFSETQ. CDR3 length: 15 residues. The germline V and J ends were trimmed by 0 bases and 2 bases, with 9 bases remaining between them. The CDR3 DNA reads TGCGCCAGCAGCTTGGTAGGTAGCGCCTACAATGAGCAGTTCTTC. It translates to CASSLVGSAYNEQFF.

The V call is TRBV6-6, the J call TRBJ2-1; D unresolved. Germline V gives CDR1 MNHNY, CDR2 SVGAGI (reference sequence). Trimming removed 5 bases at V and 0 bases at J, with 11 bases between. The CDR3 runs to 15 residues. The CDR3 reads CASSLDKSSYNEQFF. In DNA form, the CDR3 reads TGTGCCAGCAGTCTCGACAAGAGCTCCTACAATGAGCAGTTCTTC.

The chain employs TRBV30 and TRBJ2-2; D possibly corresponds to TRBD1 (5 bases). In germline, CDR1 is GTSNPN, CDR2 SVGIG (reference sequence). The V gene lost 0 bases and the J gene lost 4 bases, with 12 bases spanning the gap. The CDR3 has 15 amino acids. CDR3 DNA sequence: TGTGCCTGGAGTGTACAAAGGGGAACCACCGGGGAGCTGTTTTTT. Its translation is CAWSVQRGTTGELFF.

The V call is TRBV5-1, the J call TRBJ2-7; 10 bases agree with TRBD2. Trimming removed 6 bases from V and 4 bases from J; junction bases left unmatched: 10. Germline CDR1 reads SGHRS; CDR2 reads YFSETQ. The CDR3 is made up of 15 amino acids. The DNA of the CDR3 is TGCGCCAGCACCTACCGAGCGGGGGGGCTTTACGAGCAGTACTTC. Its translation: CASTYRAGGLYEQYF. The full variable domain, completed using reference TRBV5-1 and TRBJ2-7, is KAGVTQTPRYLIKTRGQQVTLSCSPISGHRSVSWYQQTPGQGLQFLFEYFSETQRNKGNFPGRFSGRQFSNSRSEMNVSTLELGDSALYLCASTYRAGGLYEQYFGPGTRLTVT.

The chain uses TRBV5-1 and TRBJ1-2, with 8 bases fitting TRBD1. Germline loops: CDR1 SGHRS, CDR2 YFSETQ. This CDR3 spans 15 amino acids. V was clipped by 0 bases and J by 8 bases; unmatched bases: 9. CDR3 in DNA: TGCGCCAGCAGCTTGGACCCTGGACAGGGATCGGGCTACACCTTC. It translates to CASSLDPGQGSGYTF.